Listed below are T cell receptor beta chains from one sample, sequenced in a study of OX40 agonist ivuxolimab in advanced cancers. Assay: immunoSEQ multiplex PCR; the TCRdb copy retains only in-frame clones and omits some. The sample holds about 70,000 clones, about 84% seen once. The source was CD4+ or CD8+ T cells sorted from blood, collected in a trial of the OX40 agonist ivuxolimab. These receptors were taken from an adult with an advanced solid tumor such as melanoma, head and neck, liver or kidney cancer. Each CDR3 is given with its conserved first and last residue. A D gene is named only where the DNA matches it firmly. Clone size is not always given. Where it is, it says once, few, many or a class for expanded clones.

cdr3_nt: TGTGCCAGCAGTGATACAGGACGGGGTATAGCTTTCTTT; cdr3_aa: CASSDTGRGIAFF; d_call: .; v_call: TRBV2; clone_size: few; j_call: TRBJ1-1
cdr3_nt: TGTGCCAGCTCACCGGACCAGAATACAGATACGCAGTATTTT; cdr3_aa: CASSPDQNTDTQYF; d_call: .; v_call: TRBV18; clone_size: .; j_call: TRBJ2-3
cdr3_nt: TGTGCCAGCAGCCACTGGACCGGAGAGACCCAGTACTTC; cdr3_aa: CASSHWTGETQYF; d_call: .; v_call: TRBV14; clone_size: .; j_call: TRBJ2-5
cdr3_nt: TGTGCCAGCAGCTTACCCCAAGGGGCTCAGCCCCAGCATTTT; cdr3_aa: CASSLPQGAQPQHF; d_call: .; v_call: TRBV6-5; clone_size: .; j_call: TRBJ1-5
cdr3_nt: TGTGCCAGCAGCTTGGTCAGCTTACAAGAGACCCAGTACTTC; cdr3_aa: CASSLVSLQETQYF; d_call: .; v_call: TRBV5-6; clone_size: .; j_call: TRBJ2-5
cdr3_nt: TGTGCCAGCAGCTTGGACAGGATGAACACTGAAGCTTTCTTT; cdr3_aa: CASSLDRMNTEAFF; d_call: .; v_call: TRBV5-4; clone_size: .; j_call: TRBJ1-1
cdr3_nt: TGCAGCGTTACCAGCTCCTACGAGCAGTACTTC; cdr3_aa: CSVTSSYEQYF; d_call: .; v_call: TRBV29-1; clone_size: .; j_call: TRBJ2-7
cdr3_nt: TGCGCCAGCAGCTTCAATCGACTAGGGGCCGACTCAGATACGCAGTATTTT; cdr3_aa: CASSFNRLGADSDTQYF; d_call: .; v_call: TRBV5-1; clone_size: .; j_call: TRBJ2-3
cdr3_nt: TGTGCCAGCAGCACAGGGCCTGGGGCCAACGTCCTGACTTTC; cdr3_aa: CASSTGPGANVLTF; d_call: .; v_call: TRBV6-5; clone_size: .; j_call: TRBJ2-6
cdr3_nt: TGTGCCAGCAATACAGGGACAGGGGTCTACAATGAGCAGTTCTTC; cdr3_aa: CASNTGTGVYNEQFF; d_call: TRBD1; v_call: TRBV2; clone_size: .; j_call: TRBJ2-1
cdr3_nt: TGTGCCAGCTCACCGATTCCTACAGGGGGCACTGAAGCTTTCTTT; cdr3_aa: CASSPIPTGGTEAFF; d_call: TRBD1; v_call: TRBV18; clone_size: .; j_call: TRBJ1-1
cdr3_nt: TGTGCCAGCAGCTCCCGGGACAGGGCAGACTATGGCTACACCTTC; cdr3_aa: CASSSRDRADYGYTF; d_call: TRBD1; v_call: TRBV11-3; clone_size: .; j_call: TRBJ1-2
cdr3_nt: TGTGCCAGCAGGACCGGGACGTATGGTGGAGATACGCAGTATTTT; cdr3_aa: CASRTGTYGGDTQYF; d_call: .; v_call: TRBV6-1; clone_size: .; j_call: TRBJ2-3
cdr3_nt: TGTGCCAGCAGGACACCGGGACTAGGAGGCGAGACCCAGTACTTC; cdr3_aa: CASRTPGLGGETQYF; d_call: TRBD2; v_call: TRBV6-6; clone_size: .; j_call: TRBJ2-5
cdr3_nt: TGTGCCAGCTCAATTATCCGCTCCTACGAGCAGTACTTC; cdr3_aa: CASSIIRSYEQYF; d_call: .; v_call: TRBV18; clone_size: .; j_call: TRBJ2-7
cdr3_nt: TGCGCCAGCAGCCAAGTCCCGGGGAACTATGGCTACACCTTC; cdr3_aa: CASSQVPGNYGYTF; d_call: .; v_call: TRBV4-3; clone_size: .; j_call: TRBJ1-2
cdr3_nt: TGCAGTGCTAGAGTCCTCGACGTCCTGACTTTC; cdr3_aa: CSARVLDVLTF; d_call: .; v_call: TRBV20-1; clone_size: .; j_call: TRBJ2-6
cdr3_nt: TGCGCCAGCAGCCAGGGGACAGAAAATAGCAATCAGCCCCAGCATTTT; cdr3_aa: CASSQGTENSNQPQHF; d_call: TRBD1; v_call: TRBV23-1; clone_size: .; j_call: TRBJ1-5
cdr3_nt: TGCGCCAGCCCGAGACAGAGAAAGGCGTACGAGCAGTACTTC; cdr3_aa: CASPRQRKAYEQYF; d_call: .; v_call: TRBV4-3; clone_size: few; j_call: TRBJ2-7
cdr3_nt: TGTGCCAGCAGCCCGATAAGCGGCACCCAGTACTTC; cdr3_aa: CASSPISGTQYF; d_call: .; v_call: TRBV7-9; clone_size: .; j_call: TRBJ2-5
cdr3_nt: TGTGCCAGCAGCGTCGGACTCGCCTCCCTAGAGACCCAGTACTTC; cdr3_aa: CASSVGLASLETQYF; d_call: .; v_call: TRBV9; clone_size: .; j_call: TRBJ2-5
cdr3_nt: TGCAGCGCCGGAGCGGGGGGTGGGGAGCAGTACTTC; cdr3_aa: CSAGAGGGEQYF; d_call: TRBD2; v_call: TRBV29-1; clone_size: once; j_call: TRBJ2-7
cdr3_nt: TGTGCCAGCAGCTTCCTTGACACTGAAGCTTTCTTT; cdr3_aa: CASSFLDTEAFF; d_call: .; v_call: TRBV7-9; clone_size: .; j_call: TRBJ1-1
cdr3_nt: TGTGCCAGTAACTTCGGACAGGGGGCGCCGGGCTACACCTTC; cdr3_aa: CASNFGQGAPGYTF; d_call: TRBD1; v_call: TRBV19; clone_size: .; j_call: TRBJ1-2
cdr3_nt: TGTGCCAGCTCACCCGAGAGGACTCGGCCCCAGCATTTT; cdr3_aa: CASSPERTRPQHF; d_call: .; v_call: TRBV18; clone_size: .; j_call: TRBJ1-5
cdr3_nt: TGTGCCAGCAGCTTAGAGGCCAATTCTAACTATGGCTACACCTTC; cdr3_aa: CASSLEANSNYGYTF; d_call: .; v_call: TRBV7-9; clone_size: .; j_call: TRBJ1-2
cdr3_nt: TGTGCCTGGAGTGTCTGGGGGGGACAGTACTTC; cdr3_aa: CAWSVWGGQYF; d_call: TRBD2; v_call: TRBV30; clone_size: .; j_call: TRBJ2-7
cdr3_nt: TGTGCCAGCAGCCCCATCCAGGGCTCTGGAAACACCATATATTTT; cdr3_aa: CASSPIQGSGNTIYF; d_call: .; v_call: TRBV7-9; clone_size: .; j_call: TRBJ1-3